This T cell receptor beta chain was retrieved from a study of blood T cell repertoires in COVID-19 (dated by TCRdb to the early 2020s). About the full investigation: Samples from collaborators originated in the United States, Italy and Spain and spanned both the acute and convalescent phases of COVID-19. The material from the prospective study consisted of cDNA or gDNA derived from T cells, B-cell-depleted T cells, or PBMCs. Deeply sampled blood TCRbeta repertoires from subjects exposed to, actively infected with, or recovered from COVID-19 were included in the dataset. The repertoires were released in a freely available public database meant as a resource for research on the immune response to SARS-CoV-2. Samples were obtained from the ongoing ImmuneRACE study (first 160 participants) and from 1,254 subjects provided by 6 global collaborators. Nearly every sample came with metadata listing a de-identified subject ID, COVID-19 status, age in years and sex. Where available, HLA class I and class II types were taken from metadata supplied by the sample provider and were not determined by assay-based typing. The research as a whole found: How much clinical and demographic metadata was included differed by source and by participant, and the metadata was provided uncurated.

At one collaborating source in Seattle, patients were enrolled during active infection and were followed longitudinally through the course of disease. The collaborating institutions used their own protocols to collect whole blood in K2EDTA tubes. Collaborator samples were shipped for TCRbeta analysis as frozen whole blood, isolated PBMCs, or DNA extracted from either sample type. V sheds 3 bases and J sheds 3 bases, leaving 20 bases between their ends. The germline V gene (reference sequence) gives CDR1 as DFQATT and CDR2 as SNEGSKA. The CDR3 has 16 amino acids, counting the end cysteine and phenylalanine. Only the CDR3 portion is preserved as DNA: 48 bases, with reading frame beginning at the first base. Note on this clone: The target of this receptor is not known. No much larger clone is present one base from it, and per-base qualities are unavailable.

TCRbeta CDR3 regions were amplified from genomic DNA by means of the immunoSEQ Assay, a bias-controlled multiplex PCR. In the authors' own workflow: Nucleated cell counts per sample were estimated from amplification of reference gene primers within the assay. To quantify the absolute abundance of each unique TCRbeta CDR3 rearrangement, sequence reads were collapsed and filtered. Productive Simpson clonality was computed per sample as the square root of Simpson's diversity index over productive rearrangements. TCRdb re-hosts the immuneACCESS table, in-frame sequences only. Its copies lack some clones; in the studies checked, an unresolved V gene accounts for under half of them, and the cause for the rest is not known. The V and J calls and clone size are taken from that table; D and trimming were inferred from the DNA. Present in this sample are hundreds of thousands of clones, 80% to 90% of which were seen just once. About a tenth of the sample rests with the top ten.

Source material: peripheral blood. Recombination connected TRBV20-1 to TRBJ1-2, and possibly TRBD1, on 6 matching bases. This receptor was taken from a woman between 70 and 85 years old with COVID-19, enrolled during active disease. The nucleotide sequence is TGCAGTGCTAGTGCACGCCAGACAGGCTACCACTATGGCTACACCTTC. Translated, this gives CSASARQTGYHYGYTF.